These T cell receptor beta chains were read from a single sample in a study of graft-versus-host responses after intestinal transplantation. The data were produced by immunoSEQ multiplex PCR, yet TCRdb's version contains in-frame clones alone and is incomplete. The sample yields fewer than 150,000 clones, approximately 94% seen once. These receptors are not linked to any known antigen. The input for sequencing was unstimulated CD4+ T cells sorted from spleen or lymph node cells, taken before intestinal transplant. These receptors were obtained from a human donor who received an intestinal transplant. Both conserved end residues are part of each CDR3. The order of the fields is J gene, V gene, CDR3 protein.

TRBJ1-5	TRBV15	CATSRENDNQPQHF
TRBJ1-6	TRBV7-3	CASSSGTGNSPLHF
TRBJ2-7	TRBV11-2	CASSSTGGTYEQYF
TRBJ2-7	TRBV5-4	CASSPTGQGLGYEQYF
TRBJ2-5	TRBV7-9	CASSFGEGRALGQETQYF
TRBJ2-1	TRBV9	CASSPGQSSYNEQFF
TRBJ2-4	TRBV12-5	CASGLQGGSKNIQYF
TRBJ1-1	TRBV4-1	CASSQGQARRNTEAFF
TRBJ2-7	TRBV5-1	CASRRQGAREQYF
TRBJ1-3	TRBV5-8	CASSLLGSGNTIYF
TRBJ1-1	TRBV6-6	CASSYLARGLNTEAFF
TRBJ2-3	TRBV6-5	CASSYLPYVSDTQYF
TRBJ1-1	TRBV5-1	CASSLVFKRDPNTEAFF
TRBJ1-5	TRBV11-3	CASSLDWGNQPQHF
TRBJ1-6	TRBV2	CASSEALQGASGNSPLHF
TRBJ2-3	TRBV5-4	CASSLGRGGGTDTQYF
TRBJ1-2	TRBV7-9	CASSLEVRGAYTF
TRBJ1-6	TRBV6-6	CASSYSASSYNSPLHF
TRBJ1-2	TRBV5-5	CASSLTVYGYTF
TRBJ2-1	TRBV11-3	CASSHIPLGGGFSYNEQFF
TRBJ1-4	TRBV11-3	CASTQKGEPNEKLFF
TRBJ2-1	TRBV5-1	CASSLEVSSYNGQFF
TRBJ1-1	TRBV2	CASGHHNTEAFF
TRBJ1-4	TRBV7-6	CASSTGQGKKLFF
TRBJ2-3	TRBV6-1	CASSESLADTQYF
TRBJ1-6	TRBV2	CASSPDPTGAGSPLHF
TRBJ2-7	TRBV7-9	CASSLGQGVHEQYF
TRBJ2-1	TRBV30	CAWGPWSGGANEQFF
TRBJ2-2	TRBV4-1	CASRIPWGTGELFF
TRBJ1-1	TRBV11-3	CASSSSGMNTEAFF
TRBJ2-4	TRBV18	CASSPAEGLMGIQYF
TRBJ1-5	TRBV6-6	CASSPDDRGGFQPQHF
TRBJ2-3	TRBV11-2	CASSLIFSTDTQYF
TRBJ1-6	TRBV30	CAWRRTGDSPLHF
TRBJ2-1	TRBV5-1	CASSPTLSSYNEQFF
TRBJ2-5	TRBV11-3	CASSLGQGRETQYF